This TCR beta chain was profiled in a study of blood T cells in healthy people across ages. The CDR3 runs to 16 residues. The J segment lost 4 bases and the V segment lost 6 bases, leaving 14 bases of the junction unmatched. Germline V gives CDR1 DFQATT, CDR2 SNEGSKA (reference sequence). This clonotype was counted a few times. A sample-barcoded 5' primer and a J-beta primer mix were used in a second PCR of roughly 6 to 11 cycles. TCRdb reprocessed the 5' RACE reads via MiXCR and lists one record per CDR3 protein. The sample carries around 1,900,000 distinct CDR3 sequences, 30% to 40% recorded once. This sequence was found in a human donor in good health. Sequencing was done on a sample of blood. The V and J genes are TRBV20-1 and TRBJ2-7; 11 bases are shared with TRBD2. The CDR3, as DNA: TGCAGTGCCCTTAGCAGTAGCGGGGGGGCCGATTACGAGCAGTACTTC. Protein product: CSALSSSGGADYEQYF.